Included here is one T cell receptor (beta chain) sequence, with context. Losses at the gene ends were 5 bases for V and 7 bases for J; bases not matched to a gene: 13. The CDR3 extends over 16 amino acids. Looked up from germline, CDR1 is MNHEY and CDR2 is SVGEGT. This entry comes from a study of blood T cell repertoires in COVID-19. As for the study in general: Acute-phase and convalescent COVID-19 samples originated in the United States, Italy and Spain. T cells, B-cell-depleted T cells, or PBMCs provided the cDNA or gDNA that served as material.

In the original workflow: Amplification with reference gene primers provided the estimates of nucleated cell counts. Method: immunoSEQ multiplex PCR; TCRdb's copy keeps in-frame clones and lacks some. The DNA was the basis for D and trimming; V, J and clone size are from that table. The data contain some 280,000 clones, about 89% of them singletons. The source material was peripheral blood. J is TRBJ2-1 and V is TRBV6-2 or TRBV6-3; 8 positions match TRBD2. This TCR was sampled from a woman aged 55-70 years with acute or convalescent COVID-19. In DNA form, the CDR3 reads TGTGCCAGCAGTGGCACTAGCGGAGGGGGTCTGAATGAGCAGTTCTTC. Its protein is CASSGTSGGGLNEQFF.